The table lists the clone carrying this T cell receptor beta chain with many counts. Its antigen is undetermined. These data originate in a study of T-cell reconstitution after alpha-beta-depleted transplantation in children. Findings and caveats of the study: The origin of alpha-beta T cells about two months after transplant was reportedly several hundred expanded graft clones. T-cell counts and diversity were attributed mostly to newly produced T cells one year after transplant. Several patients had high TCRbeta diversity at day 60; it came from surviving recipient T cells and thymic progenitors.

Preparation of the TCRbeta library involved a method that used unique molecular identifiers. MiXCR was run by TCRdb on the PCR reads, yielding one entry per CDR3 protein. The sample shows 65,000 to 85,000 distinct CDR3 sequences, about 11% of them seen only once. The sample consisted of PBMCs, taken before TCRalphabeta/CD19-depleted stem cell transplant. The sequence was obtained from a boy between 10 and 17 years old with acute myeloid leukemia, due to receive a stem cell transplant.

CDR3 protein: CASSLRLAGGSTDTQYF. The CDR3 DNA follows: TGTGCCAGCAGTTTACGTCTAGCGGGAGGGAGCACAGATACGCAGTATTTT. The rearrangement links TRBV27 to TRBJ2-3; 12 bases align to TRBD2. CDR3 size: 17 residues. V lost 2 bases and J lost 0; bases outside the gene matches: 3. CDR1 and CDR2 (germline): MNHEY, SMNVEV (reference sequence).